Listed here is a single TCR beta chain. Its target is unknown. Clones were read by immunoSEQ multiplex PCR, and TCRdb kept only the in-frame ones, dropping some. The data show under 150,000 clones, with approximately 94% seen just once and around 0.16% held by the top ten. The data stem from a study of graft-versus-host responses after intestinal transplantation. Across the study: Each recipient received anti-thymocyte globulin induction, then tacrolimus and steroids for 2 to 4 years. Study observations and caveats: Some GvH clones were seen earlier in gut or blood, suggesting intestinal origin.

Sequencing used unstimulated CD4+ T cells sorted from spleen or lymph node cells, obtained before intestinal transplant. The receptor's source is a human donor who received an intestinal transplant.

Written as DNA, the CDR3 is TGTGCCGTACAAGGGCTGGGGAACGAGCAGTTCTTC. Encoded protein: CAVQGLGNEQFF. This chain uses TRBV2 with TRBJ2-1; the D is unclear. The CDR3 contains 12 residues. Looked up from germline, CDR1 is SNHLY and CDR2 is FYNNEI. Trimming cost V 11 bases and J 10 bases, with 18 bases left between them.